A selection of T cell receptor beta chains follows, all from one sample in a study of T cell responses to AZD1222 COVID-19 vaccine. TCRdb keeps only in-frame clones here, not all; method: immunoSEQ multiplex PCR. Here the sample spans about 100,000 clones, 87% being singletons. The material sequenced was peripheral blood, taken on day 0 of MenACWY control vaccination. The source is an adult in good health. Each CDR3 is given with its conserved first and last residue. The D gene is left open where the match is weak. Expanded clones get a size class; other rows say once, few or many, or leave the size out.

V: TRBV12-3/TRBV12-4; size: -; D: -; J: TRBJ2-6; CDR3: CASSSTGANVLTF; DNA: TGTGCCAGCAGCTCAACAGGGGCCAACGTCCTGACTTTC
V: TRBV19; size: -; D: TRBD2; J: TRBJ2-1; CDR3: CASSMRGRGGLSEQFF; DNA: TGTGCCAGTAGTATGAGGGGTCGGGGGGGCTTAAGTGAGCAGTTCTTC
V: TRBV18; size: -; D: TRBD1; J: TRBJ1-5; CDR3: CASSPPRQGAHTDQPQHF; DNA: TGTGCCAGCTCACCACCGCGGCAGGGGGCCCATACTGATCAGCCCCAGCATTTT
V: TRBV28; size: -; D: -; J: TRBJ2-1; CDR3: CASSSPGRSSNEQFF; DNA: TGTGCCAGCAGTTCCCCAGGACGATCCAGCAATGAGCAGTTCTTC
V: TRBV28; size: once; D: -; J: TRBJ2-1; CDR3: CATMVVLSSYNEQFF; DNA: TGTGCCACAATGGTCGTCCTCAGCTCCTACAATGAGCAGTTCTTC
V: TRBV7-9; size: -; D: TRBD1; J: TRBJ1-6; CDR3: CASSLDSGTGNNSPLHF; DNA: TGTGCCAGCAGCTTAGATTCCGGGACAGGGAATAATTCACCCCTCCACTTT
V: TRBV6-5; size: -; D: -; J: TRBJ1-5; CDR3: CASARYSNQPQHF; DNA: TGTGCCAGCGCCCGATATAGCAATCAGCCCCAGCATTTT
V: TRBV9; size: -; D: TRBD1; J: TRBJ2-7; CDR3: CASSLSRITGGDQGEQYF; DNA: TGTGCCAGCAGCCTCAGTAGGATTACAGGGGGCGACCAAGGGGAGCAGTACTTC
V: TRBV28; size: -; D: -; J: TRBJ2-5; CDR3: CASSKEGGGRRDQYF; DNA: TGTGCCAGCAGTAAGGAGGGAGGGGGCAGGCGGGACCAGTACTTC
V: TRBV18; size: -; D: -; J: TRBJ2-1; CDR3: CASSPQSSYNEQFF; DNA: TGTGCCAGCTCACCACAGAGCTCCTACAATGAGCAGTTCTTC
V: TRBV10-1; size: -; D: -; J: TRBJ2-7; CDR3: CASSEFTGLSYEQYF; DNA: TGCGCCAGCAGTGAGTTCACGGGACTCTCCTACGAGCAGTACTTC
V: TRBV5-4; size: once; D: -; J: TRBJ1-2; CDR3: CASSSAKDRSNGYTF; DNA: TGTGCCAGCAGCTCCGCCAAAGACAGGAGTAATGGCTACACCTTC
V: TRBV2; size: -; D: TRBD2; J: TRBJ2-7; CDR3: CASRRGAASYEQYF; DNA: TGTGCCAGCAGGCGGGGGGCCGCCTCCTACGAGCAGTACTTC
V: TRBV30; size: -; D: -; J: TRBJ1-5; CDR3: CAWGQGDNQPQHF; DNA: TGTGCCTGGGGCCAGGGAGACAATCAGCCCCAGCATTTT
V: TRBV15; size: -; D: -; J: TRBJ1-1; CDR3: CATSRVGASGTEAFF; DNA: TGTGCCACCAGCAGAGTTGGGGCTTCCGGCACTGAAGCTTTCTTT
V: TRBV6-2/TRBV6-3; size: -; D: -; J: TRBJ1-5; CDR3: CASSYSGALSNQPQHF; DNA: TGTGCCAGCAGTTACTCGGGGGCGCTTAGCAATCAGCCCCAGCATTTT
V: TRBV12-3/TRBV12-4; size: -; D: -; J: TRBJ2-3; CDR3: CASTLRIADTQYF; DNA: TGTGCCAGCACCCTTCGAATCGCAGATACGCAGTATTTT
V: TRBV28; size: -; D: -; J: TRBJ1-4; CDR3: CASSLIEQSNEKLFF; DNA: TGTGCCAGCAGTTTAATTGAACAGAGTAATGAAAAACTGTTTTTT
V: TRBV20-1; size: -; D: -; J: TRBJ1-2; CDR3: CSASTPGGHNYGYTF; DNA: TGCAGTGCTAGTACCCCCGGGGGCCATAACTATGGCTACACCTTC
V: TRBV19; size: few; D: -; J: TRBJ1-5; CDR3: CATTGGVNQPQHF; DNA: TGTGCCACCACCGGCGGGGTCAATCAGCCCCAGCATTTT
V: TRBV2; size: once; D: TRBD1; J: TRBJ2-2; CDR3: CASSEGDRVTGELFF; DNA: TGTGCCAGCAGTGAGGGGGACAGGGTCACCGGGGAGCTGTTTTTT
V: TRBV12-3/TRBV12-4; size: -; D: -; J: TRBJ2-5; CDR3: CASSPTGEETQYF; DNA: TGTGCCAGCAGTCCTACGGGGGAAGAGACCCAGTACTTC
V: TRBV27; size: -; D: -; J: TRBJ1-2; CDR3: CASSSGSGYTF; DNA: TGTGCCAGCAGTTCCGGATCGGGCTACACCTTC
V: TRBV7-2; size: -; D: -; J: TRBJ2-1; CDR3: CASSPPPLVGEQFF; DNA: TGTGCCAGCAGCCCCCCGCCTCTAGTGGGTGAGCAGTTCTTC
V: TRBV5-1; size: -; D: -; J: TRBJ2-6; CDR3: CASSPSGSGANVLTF; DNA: TGCGCCAGCAGTCCGTCAGGTTCCGGGGCCAACGTCCTGACTTTC
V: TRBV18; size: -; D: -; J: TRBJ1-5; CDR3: CASSPLDRFRYNQPQHF; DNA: TGTGCCAGCTCACCACTAGACAGGTTCCGTTACAATCAGCCCCAGCATTTT
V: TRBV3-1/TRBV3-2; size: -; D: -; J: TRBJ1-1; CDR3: CASSQERDTEAFF; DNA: TGTGCCAGCAGCCAAGAGCGGGACACTGAAGCTTTCTTT
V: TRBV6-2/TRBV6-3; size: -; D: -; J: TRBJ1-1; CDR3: CASSSLGGRRGEAFF; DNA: TGTGCCAGCAGCTCCCTCGGGGGGAGAAGAGGTGAAGCTTTCTTT
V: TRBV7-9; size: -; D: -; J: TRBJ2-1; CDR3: CASSFIQSDWVHNEQFF; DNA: TGTGCCAGCAGCTTCATTCAAAGTGACTGGGTGCACAATGAGCAGTTCTTC
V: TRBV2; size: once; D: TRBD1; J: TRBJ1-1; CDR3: CASSQQGAGTEAFF; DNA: TGTGCCAGCAGCCAACAGGGGGCAGGAACTGAAGCTTTCTTT
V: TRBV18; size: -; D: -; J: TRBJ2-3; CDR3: CASSSPHSTDTQYF; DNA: TGTGCCAGCTCGTCACCCCATAGCACAGATACGCAGTATTTT
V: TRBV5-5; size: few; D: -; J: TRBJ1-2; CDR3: CASSLWGRGGYTF; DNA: TGTGCCAGCAGCTTGTGGGGGCGCGGTGGCTACACCTTC
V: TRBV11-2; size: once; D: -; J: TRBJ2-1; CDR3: CASSLVQEGVGNEQFF; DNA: TGTGCCAGCAGCTTAGTTCAGGAGGGAGTAGGTAATGAGCAGTTCTTC
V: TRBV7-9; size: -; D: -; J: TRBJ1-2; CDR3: CALGGPDYGYTF; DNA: TGTGCCCTCGGGGGGCCCGACTATGGCTACACCTTC
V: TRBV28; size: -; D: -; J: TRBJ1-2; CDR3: CASSSPGQPWGYTF; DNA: TGTGCCAGCAGTTCTCCGGGCCAGCCTTGGGGCTACACCTTC
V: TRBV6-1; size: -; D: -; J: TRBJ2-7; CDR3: CASSEVSLGSYEQYF; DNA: TGTGCCAGCAGTGAAGTAAGTTTAGGGTCCTACGAGCAGTACTTC
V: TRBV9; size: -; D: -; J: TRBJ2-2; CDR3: CASSVAGVPGELFF; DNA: TGTGCCAGCAGCGTAGCGGGGGTTCCCGGGGAGCTGTTTTTT
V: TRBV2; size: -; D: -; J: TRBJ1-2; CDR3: CARGDGLTNYGYTF; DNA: TGTGCCAGAGGGGACGGACTTACTAACTATGGCTACACCTTC
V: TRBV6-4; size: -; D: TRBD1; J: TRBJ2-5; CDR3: CASSMDREETQYF; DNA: TGTGCCAGCAGTATGGACAGGGAAGAGACCCAGTACTTC